The 29 T cell receptor beta chains below all came from one sample that was sequenced in a study of cytomegalovirus exposure and HLA in healthy donors. PCR used 60 Vbeta primers and 13 Jbeta primers. Method: immunoSEQ multiplex PCR; TCRdb's copy keeps in-frame clones and lacks some. Found here are 170,000 or so clones, less than 85% of them singletons; the top ten hold about 0.7%. Input material: PBMCs. These receptors all stem from a boy younger than 18 in good health and CMV-seronegative.

This clone was seen only once. The chain joins TRBV25-1 to TRBJ1-1; tentative D call: TRBD1 (5 bases). This CDR3 comprises 15 residues. Trimming cost V 3 bases and J 7 bases, with 18 bases left between them. Germline V gene sequence: CDR1 MGHDK, CDR2 SYGVNS. Here the CDR3 reads CASSEAGTLRVEAFF. The CDR3 DNA follows: TGTGCCAGCAGTGAGGCGGGGACCTTAAGAGTTGAAGCTTTCTTT. The whole variable domain, filled in from reference TRBV25-1 and TRBJ1-1, reads EADIYQTPRYLVIGTGKKITLECSQTMGHDKMYWYQQDPGMELHLIHYSYGVNSTEKGDLSSESTVSRIRTEHFPLTLESARPSHTSQYLCASSEAGTLRVEAFFGQGTRLTVV.

The rearrangement uses TRBV5-1 and TRBJ1-4; the match to TRBD1 covers 9 bases. The CDR3 spans 15 residues. J gave up 7 bases and V 4 bases, and 8 bases lay outside the gene matches. The V gene's germline CDR1 is SGHRS and CDR2 YFSETQ. DNA for the CDR3: TGCGCCAGCAGCGAGGGGACAGGGAGGAGTGAAAAACTGTTTTTT. Translation: CASSEGTGRSEKLFF.

The genes are TRBV5-1 and TRBJ1-2; perhaps TRBD1 as D (5 bases). Per the germline V gene, CDR1 is SGHRS and CDR2 is YFSETQ. V lost 5 bases to trimming and J lost 2 bases, with 10 bases between them. This CDR3 comprises 13 residues. Written as DNA, the CDR3 is TGCGCCAGCAGTTCTAGACAGAACTATGGCTACACCTTC. It yields the protein CASSSRQNYGYTF.

In this sample, this clone turned up a few times. The gene calls are TRBV7-2 and TRBJ1-1; 7 nucleotides match TRBD1. CDR1 and CDR2 (germline): SGHTA, FQGNSA. This CDR3 region has 13 residues. Trimming cost V 6 bases and J 4 bases; bases outside gene matches: 5. The CDR3, as DNA: TGTGCCAGCAGATCAGGGGGGAGCACTGAAGCTTTCTTT. This translates into CASRSGGSTEAFF.

V usage is TRBV28 and J usage is TRBJ1-1; TRBD1 might be the D (5 bases). This CDR3 is 14 amino acids long. Trimming took off 5 bases at V and 1 base at J, with 11 bases between the two ends. Germline V gene lookup returns CDR1 MDHEN and CDR2 SYDVKM. CDR3 residues: CASSLGGGNTEAFF. The DNA for the CDR3 is TGTGCCAGCAGTCTTGGGGGGGGGAACACTGAAGCTTTCTTT.

J is TRBJ2-1 and V is TRBV19, with D maybe TRBD2 (6 bases). The germline V gene encodes CDR1 LNHDA and CDR2 SQIVND (reference sequence). This CDR3 is built from 16 residues. V lost 5 bases and J lost 1, with 15 bases in between. This CDR3 is CASSLNGGRSYNEQFF. CDR3 DNA: TGTGCCAGTAGTCTTAATGGGGGGAGGTCCTACAATGAGCAGTTCTTC.

The V and J genes are TRBV18 and TRBJ2-5; D is perhaps TRBD2 (6 bases). In germline, CDR1 is KGHSH, CDR2 LQKENI. The CDR3 length is 16 residues. Between the trimmed V and J ends, which lost 0 bases and 2 bases, there was a span of 13 bases. The CDR3 DNA sequence: TGTGCCAGCTCACCACCTCAGCCCGGGACTCAAGAGACCCAGTACTTC. This translates into CASSPPQPGTQETQYF.

The chain links TRBV19 to TRBJ2-3; no clear D. Trimming shortened V by 1 base and J by 5 bases, and 7 bases separated the two germline ends. The V gene's germline CDR1 is LNHDA and CDR2 SQIVND (reference sequence). The CDR3 sequence is 13 residues long. CDR3 sequence: CASSIAHRDTQYF. The CDR3 DNA follows: TGTGCCAGTAGTATAGCACACAGAGATACGCAGTATTTT.

The rearrangement joins TRBV30 to TRBJ1-1; TRBD1 matches 8 bases. The ends lost 3 bases at V and 1 base at J; junction bases unmatched: 10. This CDR3 is built from 16 residues. Per germline, CDR1 GTSNPN and CDR2 SVGIG (reference sequence). In nucleotides, the CDR3 is TGTGCCTGGAGGAACACCGATGGACAGGGGAACACTGAAGCTTTCTTT. This codes for CAWRNTDGQGNTEAFF.

This clone has a single count. One end of the junction is discordant with germline, which a read error may explain. The chain links TRBV19 to TRBJ2-4, with D maybe TRBD1 (7 bases). Germline CDR1 reads LNHDA; CDR2 reads SQIVND (reference sequence). The length of the CDR3 is 14 residues. The CDR3 DNA follows: TGTGTCAGTAGTTACCAGGGGGGTACGAACATTCAGTACTTC. Translated: CVSSYQGGTNIQYF.

This clone was picked up one time. V is TRBV5-6 and J is TRBJ2-2, with TRBD1 as a possible D gene (6 bases). CDR3 size: 17 residues. The V and J ends lost 0 bases and 6 bases respectively, with 18 bases between them. Germline CDR1 SGHDT, CDR2 YYEEEE. For the CDR3, the DNA is TGTGCCAGCAGCTTGGAAAGGGGGTACATCAGTCCCGGGGAGCTGTTTTTT. As protein: CASSLERGYISPGELFF.

This chain connects TRBV9 to TRBJ2-1; D may be TRBD1 (6 bases). V was trimmed by 5 bases and J by 12 bases, leaving 15 bases between them. CDR1 and CDR2 (germline): SGDLS, YYNGEE. The CDR3 is 12 amino acids. The CDR3 spells CASRDTGSVQFF. Written as DNA, the CDR3 is TGTGCCAGCAGAGACACAGGGTCGGTGCAGTTCTTC.

Points on this clone: Relative to the germline gene, one junction end is altered; a read error may explain this. This sequence joins TRBV30 and TRBJ2-7, with 10 bases that match TRBD1. Germline V gene data show CDR1 as GTSNPN and CDR2 as SVGIG (reference sequence). The CDR3 totals 14 residues. The CDR3, as DNA: TGTGCCTGGAGTAGGGGACAGGGGCTCATATCCCCTGTATTC. Protein sequence: CAWSRGQGLISPVF.

This clone was observed once. Here the CDR3 reads CASSLNGETVQYF. For the CDR3, the DNA is TGTGCCAGCAGCTTAAACGGGGAGACGGTGCAGTACTTC. The chain couples TRBV7-9 to TRBJ2-7; perhaps TRBD2 as D (5 bases). Germline-derived CDR1 and CDR2 are SEHNR and FQNEAQ (reference sequence). V lost 2 bases and J 9 bases, leaving 14 bases between the germline ends. The CDR3 contains 13 residues.

The chain is built from TRBV9 and TRBJ1-4; D uncertain. Trimming removed 0 bases at V and 8 bases at J, with 11 bases between. The CDR3 loop spans 14 amino acids. Germline lookup yields CDR1 SGDLS and CDR2 YYNGEE. In nucleotides, the CDR3 is TGTGCCAGCAGCGTAGGACGAGGGTGGGAAAAACTGTTTTTT. As protein: CASSVGRGWEKLFF. Full variable domain (missing parts from reference TRBV9 and TRBJ1-4): DSGVTQTPKHLITATGQRVTLRCSPRSGDLSVYWYQQSLDQGLQFLIQYYNGEERAKGNILERFSAQQFPDLHSELNLSSLELGDSALYFCASSVGRGWEKLFFGSGTQLSVL.

The chain recombines TRBV7-2 with TRBJ2-7; D ambiguous. V lost 1 base, J lost 0 bases, and 4 bases lay in between. The CDR3 length is 13 residues. CDR1 SGHTA and CDR2 FQGNSA come from the germline V gene. In DNA form, the CDR3 reads TGTGCCAGCAGCTTAGGACTCTCCTACGAGCAGTACTTC. Protein product: CASSLGLSYEQYF.

This chain links TRBV6-1 with TRBJ1-5; 11 bases agree with TRBD1. The CDR3 is 15 residues long. V lost 4 bases, J lost 4 bases, and 3 bases stayed unmatched. Germline V gene data show CDR1 as MNHNS and CDR2 as SASEGT. Written as DNA, the CDR3 is TGTGCCAGCAGTGCTGGGACAGGGGGTAATCAGCCCCAGCATTTT. Translating gives CASSAGTGGNQPQHF.

The chain has TRBV2 and TRBJ2-3; 7 bases are shared with TRBD1. The V and J ends lost 8 bases and 4 bases, in that order; junction bases with no gene match: 12. Germline lookup yields CDR1 SNHLY and CDR2 FYNNEI. This CDR3 has 15 amino acids. CDR3 region: CASPVWDSSPDTQYF. CDR3 nucleotide sequence: TGTGCCAGCCCAGTCTGGGACAGCAGTCCAGATACGCAGTATTTT.

V gene TRBV7-6 combines with J gene TRBJ2-7, with TRBD1 as a possible D gene (5 bases). The CDR3 contains 16 residues. The germline V gene encodes CDR1 SGHVS and CDR2 FNYEAQ. Trimming removed 1 base at V and 3 bases at J, with 16 bases between. CDR3 sequence reads: CASSLGTGRNGYEQYF. Written as DNA, the CDR3 is TGTGCCAGCAGCTTAGGAACAGGTAGAAATGGCTACGAGCAGTACTTC.

The chain couples TRBV28 to TRBJ1-1; D remains unclear. The CDR3 length is 13 residues. Per germline, CDR1 MDHEN and CDR2 SYDVKM. The V end lost 7 bases, the J end lost 1 base, and 10 bases lay between the germline ends. The CDR3 coding sequence is TGTGCCAGCAACTCGTCCCGGAACACTGAAGCTTTCTTT. This gives the protein CASNSSRNTEAFF.

This clone was counted a single time. V gene TRBV20-1 combines with J gene TRBJ2-7, with D perhaps TRBD1 (5 bases). CDR1 is DFQATT, CDR2 SNEGSKA, per germline (reference sequence). CDR3 size: 11 residues. V lost 3 bases and J 5 bases, leaving 8 bases between the germline ends. CDR3 coding DNA: TGCAGTGCTAGGACAGTCAACGAGCAGTACTTC. This gives the protein CSARTVNEQYF.

The V and J genes are TRBV7-2 and TRBJ1-1; D remains ambiguous. The CDR3 is made up of 12 amino acids. Trimming pared 4 bases from V and 11 bases from J, leaving 14 bases between. From germline, CDR1 is SGHTA and CDR2 FQGNSA. The CDR3 DNA reads TGTGCCAGCAGCTCAGGACTGGGTTGGGCTTTCTTT. Its protein product is CASSSGLGWAFF.

V usage is TRBV4-1 and J usage is TRBJ2-5, with a weak D call TRBD2 (6 bases). Gene TRBJ2-7 matches the end of the DNA better, so the J call may be wrong. Germline CDR1 reads MGHRA; CDR2 reads YSYEKL. CDR3 length equals 17 residues. CDR3 sequence reads: CASSQGIDFGGTYEQYF. The CDR3 nucleotides read TGCGCCAGCAGCCAAGGAATAGATTTCGGGGGAACCTACGAGCAGTACTTC.

This chain links TRBV6-1 with TRBJ1-5, with D uncertain. V was clipped by 8 bases and J by 2 bases, with 7 bases between them. Germline CDR1 and CDR2: MNHNS and SASEGT. The CDR3 is 12 residues long. DNA of the CDR3: TGTGCCAGCGGCTTCGGCAATCAGCCCCAGCATTTT. This translates into CASGFGNQPQHF.

The V gene is TRBV7-9, the J gene TRBJ1-5; D may be TRBD1 (5 bases). V lost 5 bases to trimming and J lost 2 bases, with 16 bases between them. This CDR3 is 16 amino acids long. The germline CDR1 and CDR2 sequences are SEHNR and FQNEAQ (reference sequence). The CDR3 nucleotides read TGTGCCAGCAGCCTATACCAGGGTATTGGCAATCAGCCCCAGCATTTT. Amino acid sequence: CASSLYQGIGNQPQHF.

In this sample, this clone turned up a few times. The CDR3 sequence is CASSVSGSEGALDTQYF. CDR3 nucleotides: TGTGCCAGCAGCGTATCGGGTTCGGAGGGGGCATTAGATACGCAGTATTTT. This rearrangement joins TRBV9 to TRBJ2-3, with a weak D call TRBD1 (7 bases). Per the germline V gene, CDR1 is SGDLS and CDR2 is YYNGEE. The CDR3 consists of 17 residues. V was pared by 1 base and J by 5 bases, with 20 bases between.

The chain employs TRBV27 and TRBJ1-1; D not resolved. Germline CDR1 reads MNHEY; CDR2 reads SMNVEV (reference sequence). Trimming cost V 8 bases and J 1 base, with 14 bases left between them. This CDR3 is 14 amino acids long. The CDR3 region has the DNA TGTGCCAGCCTCCCCCTAGGCGGGAACACTGAAGCTTTCTTT. This translates into CASLPLGGNTEAFF.

This clone was seen just once. V and J are TRBV27 and TRBJ1-2, with TRBD1 as a possible D gene (6 bases). Germline V gene lookup returns CDR1 MNHEY and CDR2 SMNVEV (reference sequence). The CDR3 has 16 residues. V was trimmed by 1 base and J by 4 bases, leaving 16 bases between them. CDR3 sequence: CASSLYREGGVYGYTF. The CDR3 coding sequence is TGTGCCAGCAGTTTATACAGGGAAGGTGGTGTCTATGGCTACACCTTC.

This sequence joins TRBV30 and TRBJ1-1; 10 bases are shared with TRBD1. Germline V lookup: CDR1 GTSNPN, CDR2 SVGIG (reference sequence). The CDR3 consists of 13 residues. After removal of 5 bases from V and 2 bases from J, the junction contained 2 bases not matched to a gene. The DNA for the CDR3 is TGTGCCTGGGGACAGGGGGGAAACACTGAAGCTTTCTTT. This codes for CAWGQGGNTEAFF.